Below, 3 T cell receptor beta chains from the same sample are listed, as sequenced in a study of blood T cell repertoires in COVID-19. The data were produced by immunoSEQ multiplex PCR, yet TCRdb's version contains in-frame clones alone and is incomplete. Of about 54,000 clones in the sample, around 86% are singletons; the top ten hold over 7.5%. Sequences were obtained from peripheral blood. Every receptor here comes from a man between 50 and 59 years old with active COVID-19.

CDR3 loop: CASSKITGELFF. DNA for the CDR3: TGTGCCAGCAGTAAAATAACCGGGGAGCTGTTTTTT. V gene TRBV12-3 or TRBV12-4 combines with J gene TRBJ2-2; D remains unclear. V lost 5 bases and J lost 5, with 6 bases in between. This CDR3 is 12 amino acids long.

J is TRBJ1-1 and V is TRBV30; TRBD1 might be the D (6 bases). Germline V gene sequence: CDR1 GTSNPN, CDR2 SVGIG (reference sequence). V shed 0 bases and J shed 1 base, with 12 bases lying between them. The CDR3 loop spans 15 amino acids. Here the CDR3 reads CAWSVEGGANTEAFF. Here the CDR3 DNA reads TGTGCCTGGAGTGTCGAGGGGGGGGCGAACACTGAAGCTTTCTTT.

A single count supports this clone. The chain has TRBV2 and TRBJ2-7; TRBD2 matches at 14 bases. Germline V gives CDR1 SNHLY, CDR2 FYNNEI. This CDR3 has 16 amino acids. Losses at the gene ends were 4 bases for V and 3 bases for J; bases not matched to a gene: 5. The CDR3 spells CASSVGLAGGRYEQYF. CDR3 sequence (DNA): TGTGCCAGCAGTGTAGGACTAGCGGGGGGCCGCTACGAGCAGTACTTC.